Following are 13 T cell receptor beta chains from one sample sequenced in a study of CD8 T cells in Susac syndrome. RNA in amounts of roughly 0.5 to 1 ug was reverse transcribed with random hexamers. TCRdb used MiXCR to reprocess the immunoSEQ multiplex PCR reads, holding one entry per CDR3 protein. The sample consists of under 350,000 distinct CDR3 sequences, 90% to 95% of them appearing once. Sequenced material: CD4+ T cells from PBMCs. These receptors all come from a human donor with multiple sclerosis.

The V call is TRBV2, the J call TRBJ2-7, with D tentatively TRBD1 (5 bases). The CDR3 has 13 amino acids. Trimming took 7 bases from V and 2 from J, leaving 12 bases between them. CDR1 and CDR2 from the germline V gene are SNHLY and FYNNEI. Written as DNA, the CDR3 is TGTGCCAGCATGGCGGACACCGCCTACGAGCAGTACTTC. Its translation is CASMADTAYEQYF.

The V call is TRBV19, the J call TRBJ1-1, with no clear D. V was trimmed by 5 bases and J by 5 bases, leaving 15 bases between them. Germline CDR1 reads LNHDA; CDR2 reads SQIVND (reference sequence). This CDR3 comprises 14 residues. The CDR3 region has the DNA TGTGCCAGTAGTTTCGCGGGGAGAGGGACTGAAGCTTTCTTT. Encoded protein: CASSFAGRGTEAFF.

The V and J genes are TRBV6-1 and TRBJ1-5; maybe TRBD1 (6 bases). Germline CDR1 MNHNS, CDR2 SASEGT. CDR3 size: 14 residues. Trimming left V 5 bases short and J 4 bases short, with 12 bases between. CDR3 nucleotides: TGTGCCAGCAGTCACGGACAGTCAAATCAGCCCCAGCATTTT. Encoded protein: CASSHGQSNQPQHF.

This clonotype was picked up one time. CDR3 loop: CASSPFEGGNTEAFF. CDR3 nucleotide sequence: TGTGCCAGCTCCCCTTTCGAGGGGGGGAACACTGAAGCTTTCTTT. The chain links TRBV18 to TRBJ1-1; tentative D call: TRBD1 (6 bases). Trimming took 6 bases from V and 1 from J, leaving 15 bases between them. Germline loops: CDR1 KGHSH, CDR2 LQKENI. The CDR3 loop spans 15 amino acids.

The chain has TRBV11-3 and TRBJ2-7; D is unclear. This CDR3 has 14 amino acids. Germline V CDR1 and CDR2: SGHNT, YENEEA. With 0 bases removed from V and 7 bases from J, the gap between germline ends came to 13 bases. This CDR3 is CASSLDPGSEEQYF. In nucleotides, the CDR3 is TGTGCCAGCAGCTTAGACCCAGGTTCGGAAGAGCAGTACTTC.

This chain uses TRBV18 with TRBJ2-7; TRBD1 matches at 10 bases. Per germline, CDR1 KGHSH and CDR2 LQKENI. V was pared by 4 bases and J by 5 bases, with 5 bases of the junction left unmatched. The length of the CDR3 is 14 residues. The CDR3 nucleotides read TGTGCCAGCTCACAGGGGACAGGGGCCGACGAGCAGTACTTC. Translation gives CASSQGTGADEQYF.

This chain connects TRBV30 to TRBJ1-5; D might be TRBD1 (6 bases). The CDR3 runs 14 residues. Germline V gives CDR1 GTSNPN, CDR2 SVGIG (reference sequence). The V end lost 0 bases, the J end lost 4 bases, and 10 bases lay between the germline ends. The CDR3 region has the DNA TGTGCCTGGAGTGTACTGGACAGTAATCAGCCCCAGCATTTT. Protein sequence: CAWSVLDSNQPQHF.

The chain employs TRBV7-9 and TRBJ1-1; D is uncertain. This CDR3 contains 12 residues. Trimming took 5 bases from V and 7 from J, leaving 11 bases between them. Germline CDR1 reads SEHNR; CDR2 reads FQNEAQ (reference sequence). For the CDR3, the DNA is TGTGCCAGCAGCCCCCAAGGGCTTGAAGCTTTCTTT. It codes for CASSPQGLEAFF.

The chain couples TRBV2 to TRBJ1-5, with no clear D. This CDR3 region has 15 residues. The germline V gene encodes CDR1 SNHLY and CDR2 FYNNEI. V lost 4 bases to trimming and J lost 3 bases, with 13 bases between them. DNA for the CDR3: TGTGCCAGCAGTGTGATTGCAGGCGACAATCAGCCCCAGCATTTT. Translated, it gives CASSVIAGDNQPQHF.

The chain is built from TRBV7-8 and TRBJ1-2; possible D gene TRBD1, 5 bases. Germline V gene lookup returns CDR1 SGHVS and CDR2 FQNEAQ. V was clipped by 1 base and J by 4 bases, with 16 bases between them. This CDR3 region has 16 residues. The CDR3 sequence: CASSLVRGSRSYGYTF. The CDR3 DNA reads TGTGCCAGCAGCTTAGTCCGGGGCTCGAGGAGCTATGGCTACACCTTC.

The chain recombines TRBV29-1 with TRBJ2-7; TRBD1 agrees at 7 bases. In germline, CDR1 is SQVTM, CDR2 ANQGSEA. The CDR3 covers 18 residues. V gave up 7 bases and J gave up 0 bases; unmatched junction bases: 21. The CDR3 sequence: CSAVPGTVESLSSYEQYF. The CDR3 DNA reads as TGCAGCGCAGTACCCGGGACAGTCGAATCCCTGAGCTCCTACGAGCAGTACTTC.

The rearrangement uses TRBV3-1 and TRBJ2-1; 8 nucleotides match TRBD2. This CDR3 contains 16 residues. Trimming took 4 bases from V and 2 from J; bases not matched to a gene: 7. Germline CDR1 reads LGHDT; CDR2 reads YNNKEL (reference sequence). CDR3: CASSLFSGGPYNEQFF. The CDR3 DNA reads as TGTGCCAGCAGCCTTTTTTCGGGAGGGCCCTACAATGAGCAGTTCTTC.

The count of this clonotype is one. The genes are TRBV7-2 and TRBJ2-5, with D maybe TRBD2 (5 bases). This CDR3 is built from 14 residues. Between the trimmed V and J ends, which lost 2 bases and 1 base, there was a span of 8 bases. The germline gives CDR1 SGHTA, CDR2 FQGNSA. The CDR3 DNA follows: TGTGCCAGCAGCTTAATGAGGGCCCAAGAGACCCAGTACTTC. This encodes CASSLMRAQETQYF.